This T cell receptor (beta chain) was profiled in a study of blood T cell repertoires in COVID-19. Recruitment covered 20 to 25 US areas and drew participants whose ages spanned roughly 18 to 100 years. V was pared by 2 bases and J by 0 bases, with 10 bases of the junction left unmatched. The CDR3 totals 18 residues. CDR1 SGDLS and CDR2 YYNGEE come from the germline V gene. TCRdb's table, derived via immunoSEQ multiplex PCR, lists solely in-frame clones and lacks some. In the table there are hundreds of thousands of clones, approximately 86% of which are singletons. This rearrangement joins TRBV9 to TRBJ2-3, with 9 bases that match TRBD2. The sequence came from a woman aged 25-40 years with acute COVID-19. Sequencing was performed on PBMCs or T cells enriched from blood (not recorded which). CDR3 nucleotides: TGTGCCAGCAGCGTTGGAGCGGGAGGACCCTCGAGCACAGATACGCAGTATTTT. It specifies CASSVGAGGPSSTDTQYF.